The 5 T cell receptor beta chains listed next were all sequenced from one sample in a study of T cell repertoires in cytomegalovirus infection. TCRdb fed the reads into MiXCR, producing one record per CDR3 protein. The sample has 600,000 to 800,000 distinct CDR3 sequences, roughly a quarter seen once. Sequenced input: CD8+ T cells from PBMCs. These receptors were obtained from a human donor in good health (CMV status not recorded). Some clones in this sample may be carry-over from other donors' samples.

This clonotype has just a few counts. The chain couples TRBV7-6 to TRBJ2-3; TRBD2 matches at 7 bases. The V gene's germline CDR1 is SGHVS and CDR2 FNYEAQ. The CDR3 is 17 residues long. V trimming: 1 base; J trimming: 0 bases; junction bases outside the gene matches: 7. The CDR3 region is CASSLVAGPSSTDTQYF. CDR3 DNA: TGTGCCAGCAGCTTAGTAGCGGGCCCCTCTAGCACAGATACGCAGTATTTT.

The rearrangement uses TRBV6-5 and TRBJ2-1, with 16 positions matching TRBD2. The germline gives CDR1 MNHEY, CDR2 SVGAGI. The CDR3 runs to 16 residues. V shed 5 bases, J shed 9 bases, and the junction held 7 bases outside the gene matches. The CDR3 loop is CASSLGTSGGAAEQFF. As DNA, the CDR3 is TGTGCCAGCAGTCTTGGGACTAGCGGGGGGGCCGCTGAGCAGTTCTTC.

The chain employs TRBV20-1 and TRBJ2-1, with 9 positions matching TRBD2. Germline values: CDR1 DFQATT, CDR2 SNEGSKA (reference sequence). This CDR3 region has 20 residues. V shed 0 bases and J 5 bases; nucleotides not matched to a gene: 20. The CDR3 here is CSARETKTSGPPSTHNEQFF. The DNA for the CDR3 is TGCAGTGCTAGAGAGACGAAAACTAGCGGGCCCCCCTCAACCCACAATGAGCAGTTCTTC.

The table lists this clonotype with a few counts. This rearrangement joins TRBV12-3 or TRBV12-4 to TRBJ2-1; either TRBD1 or TRBD2 may fit D (6 bases each). The V and J ends lost 4 bases and 4 bases respectively, with 17 bases between them. This CDR3 is 16 amino acids long. The CDR3 region has the DNA TGTGCCAGCAGTTCCTCGGGGGCCGACCGTTACAATGAGCAGTTCTTC. Amino acids: CASSSSGADRYNEQFF.

This clonotype has ten or more counts. V gene TRBV28 combines with J gene TRBJ1-3; 7 bases agree with TRBD1. Germline trimming cut 6 bases from V and 0 bases from J; bases unmatched to any gene: 14. Germline V gives CDR1 MDHEN, CDR2 SYDVKM. CDR3 size: 18 residues. This CDR3 reads CASSGTVLTTSSGNTIYF. The CDR3 nucleotides are TGTGCCAGCAGCGGGACAGTCCTTACAACGAGCTCTGGAAACACCATATATTTT.